This record looks at one T cell receptor beta chain sequence and its context. V lost 4 bases, J lost 5 bases, and 6 bases stayed unmatched. There are 15 residues in the CDR3. Per germline, CDR1 LNHDA and CDR2 SQIVND (reference sequence). Using immunoSEQ multiplex PCR, the repertoire was profiled, and TCRdb retains in-frame clones only, with some absent. This sample has some 240,000 clones; around nine tenths occur once, and the top ten carry 2.9%. The record originates from a study of Ad26.COV2.S vaccination and SARS-CoV-2 variants. Indicated treatment: around 19 received Ad26.COV2.S at low or high dose, single or two shots; roughly five received placebo; per-sample allocation not given. It was on day 63 after the first vaccine or placebo injection that samples were taken.

The genes are TRBV19 and TRBJ2-5; 11 bases line up with TRBD1. The sample was peripheral blood, taken in a trial of Ad26.COV2.S vaccine versus placebo. This clonotype was sampled from a person between 18 and 60 years old who received the Ad26.COV2.S COVID-19 vaccine or a placebo. This CDR3 is CASSKDRGRRETQYF. DNA of the CDR3: TGTGCCAGTAGTAAGGACAGGGGGCGAAGGGAGACCCAGTACTTC.